One sample yielded the 27 T cell receptor beta chains listed below, sequenced in a study of spatial heterogeneity in lung cancer. MiXCR, applied by TCRdb to the 5' RACE reads, yields one record per CDR3 protein. The data hold roughly 30,000 distinct CDR3 sequences, with about 10% observed a single time. Time point specified: blood at routine non-recurrence follow-up after resection. This specimen consisted of PBMCs, obtained at follow-up. The receptors were sampled from a female donor with early-stage non-small cell lung cancer.

This clonotype was detected a few times. The chain couples TRBV5-1 to TRBJ2-4, with 8 bases lining up with TRBD1. Trimming removed 7 bases from V and 0 bases from J; junction bases left unmatched: 12. Germline CDR1 and CDR2: SGHRS and YFSETQ. This CDR3 is 17 amino acids long. As DNA, the CDR3 is TGCGCCAGCCGAGCCGGGACAGGTATACTAGCCAAAAACATTCAGTACTTC. Translating gives CASRAGTGILAKNIQYF.

The sample holds a few counts of this clonotype. The J gene is TRBJ1-5, the V gene TRBV27; TRBD1 is a possible D gene (6 bases). CDR1 is MNHEY and CDR2 is SMNVEV in the germline V gene (reference sequence). Trimming pared 0 bases from V and 1 base from J, leaving 10 bases between. There are 16 residues in the CDR3. CDR3 region: CASSLSGGLSNQPQHF. The CDR3 nucleotides read TGTGCCAGCAGTTTATCCGGGGGGCTGAGCAATCAGCCCCAGCATTTT.

The chain combines TRBV7-2 with TRBJ2-4; 9 positions match TRBD2. The trim removed 7 bases at V and 0 bases at J, leaving 7 bases unmatched. Germline V gives CDR1 SGHTA, CDR2 FQGNSA. CDR3 length: 16 residues. CDR3 nucleotides: TGTGCCAGCACCGTAGCGGGGGAGCTAGCCAAAAACATTCAGTACTTC. This translates into CASTVAGELAKNIQYF.

This clonotype has more than one count but fewer than ten. The V call is TRBV6-2 or TRBV6-3, the J call TRBJ1-1; D ambiguous. V lost 2 bases and J lost 1, with 2 bases in between. Germline values: CDR1 MNHEY, CDR2 SVGEGT. The CDR3 contains 12 residues. CDR3 loop: CASSYTNTEAFF. DNA of the CDR3: TGTGCCAGCAGTTACACGAACACTGAAGCTTTCTTT.

This clonotype was counted only a few times. This chain uses TRBV12-3 or TRBV12-4 with TRBJ2-3, with TRBD2 matching over 9 bases. V lost 5 bases to trimming and J lost 5 bases; unmatched junction nucleotides: 8. The CDR3 covers 15 residues. DNA for the CDR3: TGTGCCAGCAGTCCGCGGGGGGGATCACTAGATACGCAGTATTTT. It specifies CASSPRGGSLDTQYF.

The table lists this clonotype with many counts. The chain employs TRBV19 and TRBJ1-1, with a weak D call TRBD1 (6 bases). The CDR3 covers 14 residues. Germline loops: CDR1 LNHDA, CDR2 SQIVND (reference sequence). The germline V and J ends were trimmed by 6 bases and 1 base, with 12 bases remaining between them. CDR3 sequence reads: CASSRTAPNTEAFF. As DNA, the CDR3 is TGTGCCAGTAGCCGGACAGCTCCGAACACTGAAGCTTTCTTT.

The V call is TRBV2, the J call TRBJ2-5; no reliable D call. Germline V lookup: CDR1 SNHLY, CDR2 FYNNEI. CDR3 length equals 13 residues. Trimming shortened V by 0 bases and J by 3 bases, and 5 bases separated the two germline ends. This CDR3 reads CASSEAAKETQYF. The CDR3 DNA reads TGTGCCAGCAGTGAAGCGGCCAAAGAGACCCAGTACTTC.

This clonotype appeared many times. The CDR3, as DNA: TGCAGTGCACCCCGGGGACAGGGATCCTACGAGCAGTACTTC. It encodes CSAPRGQGSYEQYF. The chain recombines TRBV20-1 with TRBJ2-7; 9 bases map to TRBD1. V lost 6 bases to trimming and J lost 1 base; unmatched junction nucleotides: 7. The CDR3 covers 14 residues. CDR1 is DFQATT and CDR2 is SNEGSKA in the germline V gene (reference sequence).

The chain recombines TRBV7-2 with TRBJ1-1, with 7 bases fitting TRBD1. CDR1 is SGHTA and CDR2 is FQGNSA in the germline V gene. V was pared by 0 bases and J by 4 bases, with 5 bases of the junction left unmatched. The CDR3 loop spans 15 amino acids. The CDR3 sequence: CASSLAPGQVTEAFF. The CDR3 DNA reads TGTGCCAGCAGCTTAGCGCCAGGACAGGTCACTGAAGCTTTCTTT.

At least ten counts were recorded for this clonotype. This chain connects TRBV29-1 to TRBJ2-5; TRBD1 matches 9 bases. V lost 6 bases and J lost 0; bases outside the gene matches: 5. The CDR3 runs to 14 residues. CDR1 and CDR2 from the germline V gene are SQVTM and ANQGSEA. The CDR3 bases are TGCAGCGTAAATGGACAGGGGAACCAAGAGACCCAGTACTTC. Translated: CSVNGQGNQETQYF.

This clonotype appeared many times. The chain is built from TRBV12-5 and TRBJ2-5; 9 bases fit TRBD1. With 8 bases clipped from V and 4 bases from J, the junction kept 8 bases outside the gene matches. Germline loops: CDR1 LGHNT, CDR2 FRNRAP. The CDR3 is 14 residues long. CDR3 sequence reads: CASSLGTGRETQYF. The CDR3 DNA follows: TGTGCTAGTTCCCTCGGGACAGGGAGAGAGACCCAGTACTTC.

J is TRBJ1-3 and V is TRBV7-2; 9 nucleotides agree with TRBD1. This CDR3 spans 16 amino acids. Unmatched junction bases numbered 7, after V lost 7 bases and J lost 0 bases. In germline, CDR1 is SGHTA, CDR2 FQGNSA. CDR3 in DNA: TGTGCCAGCACCCCCGGGACAGGGCGCTCTGGAAACACCATATATTTT. Amino acid sequence: CASTPGTGRSGNTIYF.

V and J are TRBV5-1 and TRBJ2-1, with D perhaps matching TRBD1 (6 bases). The CDR3 has 12 residues. The germline CDR1 and CDR2 sequences are SGHRS and YFSETQ. V was clipped by 0 bases and J by 10 bases, with 8 bases between them. CDR3 amino acids: CASSLGGGEQFF. The CDR3 DNA reads TGCGCCAGCAGCTTGGGTGGGGGCGAGCAGTTCTTC.

This clonotype has ten or more counts. The genes are TRBV18 and TRBJ2-5; 8 positions agree with TRBD1. V was pared by 0 bases and J by 0 bases, with 6 bases of the junction left unmatched. The length of the CDR3 is 17 residues. Germline-derived CDR1 and CDR2 are KGHSH and LQKENI. The DNA of the CDR3 is TGTGCCAGCTCACCACCGGCGGACAGGGACTACCAAGAGACCCAGTACTTC. Its translation is CASSPPADRDYQETQYF.

The CDR3 here is CASSFSYPGELFF. In DNA form, the CDR3 reads TGTGCCAGCAGCTTCTCCTACCCCGGGGAGCTGTTTTTT. The chain couples TRBV7-2 to TRBJ2-2; D gene ambiguous. Germline CDR1 SGHTA, CDR2 FQGNSA. Between the trimmed V and J ends, which lost 3 bases and 6 bases, there was a span of 8 bases. There are 13 residues in the CDR3.

There are many counts of this clonotype. This rearrangement joins TRBV29-1 to TRBJ2-7, with D unclear. The germline V and J ends were trimmed by 7 bases and 0 bases, with 16 bases remaining between them. CDR1 SQVTM and CDR2 ANQGSEA come from the germline V gene. There are 14 residues in the CDR3. The DNA of the CDR3 is TGCAGCGCCCTCCAGACGGACGGCTCCTACGAGCAGTACTTC. Translation gives CSALQTDGSYEQYF.

This clonotype was found many times. The chain employs TRBV10-3 and TRBJ1-1; the D gene is possibly TRBD1 (6 bases). The CDR3 is 13 residues long. The V gene lost 6 bases and the J gene lost 1 base, with 9 bases spanning the gap. In germline, CDR1 is ENHRY, CDR2 SYGVKD. The CDR3 loop is CAIRQGTNTEAFF. CDR3 in DNA: TGTGCCATCAGACAGGGAACGAACACTGAAGCTTTCTTT.

This clonotype is labeled as medium-sized. The CDR3 region has the DNA TGTGCCAGCAGTGGACAGGGGGCGTACGAGCAGTACTTC. This gives the protein CASSGQGAYEQYF. The chain is built from TRBV9 and TRBJ2-7; TRBD1 agrees at 11 bases. This CDR3 is 13 amino acids long. Looked up from germline, CDR1 is SGDLS and CDR2 is YYNGEE. The J segment lost 4 bases and the V segment lost 5 bases, leaving 2 bases of the junction unmatched.

V and J are TRBV12-3 or TRBV12-4 and TRBJ1-6, with D maybe TRBD1 (5 bases). V was pared by 3 bases and J by 8 bases, with 11 bases between. The CDR3 has 14 amino acids. The CDR3 sequence: CASSFGGVDSPLHF. CDR3 nucleotide sequence: TGTGCCAGCAGTTTTGGGGGGGTCGATTCACCCCTCCACTTT.

As for this clonotype: A much larger clone differs from this one at a single base, so this may be a read error. This CDR3 reads CTSSRQGAHEQYF. The CDR3 bases are TGTACCAGCAGCAGGCAGGGGGCCCACGAGCAGTACTTC. The chain carries TRBV2 and TRBJ2-7, with TRBD1 identical over 8 bases. The CDR3 sequence is 13 residues long. Germline CDR1 SNHLY, CDR2 FYNNEI.

This clonotype has at least ten counts. This rearrangement joins TRBV7-8 to TRBJ1-5, with D maybe TRBD1 (6 bases). This CDR3 contains 14 residues. Trimming cost V 5 bases and J 0 bases, with 8 bases left between them. The germline V gene has CDR1 SGHVS and CDR2 FQNEAQ. DNA of the CDR3: TGTGCCAGCAGCCCAGGGGTTAGCAATCAGCCCCAGCATTTT. This encodes CASSPGVSNQPQHF.

This clonotype has a handful of counts. The rearrangement joins TRBV19 to TRBJ1-2, with D unresolved. The CDR3 contains 13 residues. Germline V gene sequence: CDR1 LNHDA, CDR2 SQIVND (reference sequence). Trimming took off 3 bases at V and 0 bases at J, with 5 bases between the two ends. CDR3 loop: CASSIGSNYGYTF. The CDR3 bases are TGTGCCAGTAGTATCGGGTCTAACTATGGCTACACCTTC.

This clonotype was found a few times. The chain couples TRBV29-1 to TRBJ1-2; 12 bases are shared with TRBD1. The ends lost 6 bases at V and 7 bases at J; junction bases unmatched: 9. Germline V gives CDR1 SQVTM, CDR2 ANQGSEA. There are 14 residues in the CDR3. CDR3 DNA sequence: TGCAGCGTGGGGCCGGGACAGGGGGCTCGTGGCTACACCTTC. It translates to CSVGPGQGARGYTF.

This clonotype has just a few counts. The rearrangement joins TRBV14 to TRBJ2-1, with D perhaps given as TRBD1 or TRBD2 (5 bases each). The CDR3 has 15 amino acids. Looked up from germline, CDR1 is SGHDN and CDR2 is FVKESK. V gave up 1 base and J gave up 5 bases, with 12 bases separating them. CDR3 in DNA: TGTGCCAGCAGCCAAGTTTGGGGGTTTGACAATGAGCAGTTCTTC. Its translation: CASSQVWGFDNEQFF.

The chain recombines TRBV13 with TRBJ1-1; weak D call: TRBD1 (5 bases). The CDR3 is 15 amino acids. V was shortened by 5 bases and J by 1 base, with 14 bases between the two germline ends. Germline loops: CDR1 PRHDT, CDR2 FYEKMQ (reference sequence). CDR3 region: CASSPALGGNTEAFF. CDR3 nucleotides: TGTGCCAGCAGCCCCGCCCTCGGGGGGAACACTGAAGCTTTCTTT.

This clonotype was counted only a few times. The chain links TRBV29-1 to TRBJ2-2, with D perhaps matching TRBD2 (6 bases). V was shortened by 4 bases and J by 4 bases, with 13 bases between the two germline ends. The CDR3 spans 14 residues. The germline V gene has CDR1 SQVTM and CDR2 ANQGSEA. In nucleotides, the CDR3 is TGCAGCGTTGTCGGGGGTTGGAGCACCGGGGAGCTGTTTTTT. It yields the protein CSVVGGWSTGELFF.

This clonotype was seen at least ten times. The V call is TRBV10-3, the J call TRBJ2-7; a weak D match, TRBD2 (6 bases). V was shortened by 4 bases and J by 0 bases, with 13 bases between the two germline ends. Germline CDR1 reads ENHRY; CDR2 reads SYGVKD. CDR3 size: 15 residues. The CDR3 coding sequence is TGTGCCATCAGTGGGGGAGGCAGGAGCTCCTACGAGCAGTACTTC. Protein product: CAISGGGRSSYEQYF.